This T cell receptor beta chain originates from a study of human T cells and chemical hapten exposure. The V end was cut by 2 bases, the J end by 1 base, with 5 bases between. The CDR3 totals 13 residues. Germline CDR1 SNHLY, CDR2 FYNNEI. The sample holds many counts of this clonotype. TCRdb processed the RACE reads anew with MiXCR; each CDR3 protein has one entry. The sample shows more than 80,000 distinct CDR3 sequences, approximately 11% of them seen only once. The sample's time point: pre-sensitization, week 0. The treatment denotes: therapeutic diphenylcyclopropenone sensitization with weekly scalp DPC.

This specimen was whole blood, taken in connection with sensitization to the hapten diphenylcyclopropenone (DPC). The chain has TRBV2 and TRBJ1-1; D gene uncertain. The receptor was isolated from a woman aged 60 to 75 with alopecia areata. Some clones in this sample may be carry-over from other donors' samples. DNA of the CDR3: TGTGCCAGCAGTGAAACCGGGAACACTGAAGCTTTCTTT. As protein: CASSETGNTEAFF.